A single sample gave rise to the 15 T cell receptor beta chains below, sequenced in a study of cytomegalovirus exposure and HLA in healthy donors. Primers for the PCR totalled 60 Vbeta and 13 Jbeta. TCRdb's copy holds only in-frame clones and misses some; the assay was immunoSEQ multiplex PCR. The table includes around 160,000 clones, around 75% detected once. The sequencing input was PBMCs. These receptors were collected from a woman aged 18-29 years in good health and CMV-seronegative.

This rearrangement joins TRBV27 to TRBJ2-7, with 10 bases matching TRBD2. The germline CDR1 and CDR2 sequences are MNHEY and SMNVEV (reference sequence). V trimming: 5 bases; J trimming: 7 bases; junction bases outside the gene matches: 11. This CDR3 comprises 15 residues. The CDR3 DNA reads TGTGCCAGCAGTGACTCAACTAGCGGGACCGGGGAGCAGTACTTC. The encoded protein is CASSDSTSGTGEQYF.

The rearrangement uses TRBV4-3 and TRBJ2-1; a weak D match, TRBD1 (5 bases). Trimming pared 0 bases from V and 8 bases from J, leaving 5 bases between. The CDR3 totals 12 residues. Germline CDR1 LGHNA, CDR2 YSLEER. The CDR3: CASSQEGDEQFF. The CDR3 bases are TGCGCCAGCAGCCAAGAAGGGGATGAGCAGTTCTTC.

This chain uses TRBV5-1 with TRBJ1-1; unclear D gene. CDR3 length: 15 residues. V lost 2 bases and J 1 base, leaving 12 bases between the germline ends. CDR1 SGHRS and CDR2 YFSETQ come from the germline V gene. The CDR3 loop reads CASSLDNPRNTEAFF. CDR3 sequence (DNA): TGCGCCAGCAGCTTAGACAATCCAAGGAACACTGAAGCTTTCTTT. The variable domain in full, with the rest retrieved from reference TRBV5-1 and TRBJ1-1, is KAGVTQTPRYLIKTRGQQVTLSCSPISGHRSVSWYQQTPGQGLQFLFEYFSETQRNKGNFPGRFSGRQFSNSRSEMNVSTLELGDSALYLCASSLDNPRNTEAFFGQGTRLTVV.

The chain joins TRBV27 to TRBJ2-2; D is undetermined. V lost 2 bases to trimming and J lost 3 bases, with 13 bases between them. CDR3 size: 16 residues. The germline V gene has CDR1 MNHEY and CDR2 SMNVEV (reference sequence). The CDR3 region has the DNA TGTGCCAGCAGTTTAAGGCGCGGCAGTTACACCGGGGAGCTGTTTTTT. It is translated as CASSLRRGSYTGELFF.

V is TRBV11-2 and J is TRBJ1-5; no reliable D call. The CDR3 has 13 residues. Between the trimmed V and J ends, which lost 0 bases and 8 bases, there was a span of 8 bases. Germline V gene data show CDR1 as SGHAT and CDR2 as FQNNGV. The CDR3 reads CASSLDRSEPQHF. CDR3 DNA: TGTGCCAGCAGCTTAGACAGGTCGGAGCCCCAGCATTTT.

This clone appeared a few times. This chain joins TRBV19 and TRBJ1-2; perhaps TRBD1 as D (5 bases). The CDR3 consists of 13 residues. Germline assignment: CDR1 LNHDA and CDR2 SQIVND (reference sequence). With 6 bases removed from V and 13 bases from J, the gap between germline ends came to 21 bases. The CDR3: CASSGRGGPLGTF. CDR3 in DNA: TGTGCCAGTAGCGGTAGGGGAGGCCCGTTGGGCACCTTC.

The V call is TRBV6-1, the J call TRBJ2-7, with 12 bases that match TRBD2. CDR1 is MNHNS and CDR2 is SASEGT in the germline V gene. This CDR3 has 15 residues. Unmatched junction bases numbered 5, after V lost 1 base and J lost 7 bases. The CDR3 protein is CASSEVTSGRWEQYV. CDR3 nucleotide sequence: TGTGCCAGCAGTGAAGTGACTAGCGGGAGATGGGAGCAGTACGTC.

The DNA of the CDR3 is TGTGCCAGCAATCAGGGAAACAATGAGCAGTTCTTC. Its protein is CASNQGNNEQFF. The chain couples TRBV7-6 to TRBJ2-1, with a tentative D call TRBD1 (5 bases). This CDR3 is built from 12 residues. V was shortened by 7 bases and J by 5 bases, with 9 bases between the two germline ends. Germline CDR1 and CDR2: SGHVS and FNYEAQ.

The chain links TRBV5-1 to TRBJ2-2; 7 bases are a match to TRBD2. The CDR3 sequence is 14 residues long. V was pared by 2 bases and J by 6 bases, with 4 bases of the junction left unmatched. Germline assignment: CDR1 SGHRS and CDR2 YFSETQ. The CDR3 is CASSFSGISGELFF. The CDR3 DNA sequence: TGCGCCAGCAGCTTCAGCGGGATATCCGGGGAGCTGTTTTTT.

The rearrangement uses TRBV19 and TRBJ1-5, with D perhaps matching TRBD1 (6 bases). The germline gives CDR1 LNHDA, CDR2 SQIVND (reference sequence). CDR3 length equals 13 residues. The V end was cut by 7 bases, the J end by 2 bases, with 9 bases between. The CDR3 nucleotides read TGTGCCAGTACAGGGGTGGGCAATCAGCCCCAGCATTTT. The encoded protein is CASTGVGNQPQHF.

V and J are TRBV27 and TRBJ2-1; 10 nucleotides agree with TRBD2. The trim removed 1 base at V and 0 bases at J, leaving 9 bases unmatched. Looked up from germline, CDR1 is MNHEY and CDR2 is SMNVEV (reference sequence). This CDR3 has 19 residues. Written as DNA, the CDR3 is TGTGCCAGCAGTTTATGGCTAGCGGGGGATCGGAGCTCCTACAATGAGCAGTTCTTC. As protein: CASSLWLAGDRSSYNEQFF.

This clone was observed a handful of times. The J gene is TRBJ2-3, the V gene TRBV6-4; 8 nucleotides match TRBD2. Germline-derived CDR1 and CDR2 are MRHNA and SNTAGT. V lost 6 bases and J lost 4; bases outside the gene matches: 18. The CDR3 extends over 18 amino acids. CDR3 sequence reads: CASSDSSSAGAGADTQYF. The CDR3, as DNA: TGTGCCAGCAGCGATTCTTCCTCAGCGGGGGCCGGGGCAGATACGCAGTATTTT.

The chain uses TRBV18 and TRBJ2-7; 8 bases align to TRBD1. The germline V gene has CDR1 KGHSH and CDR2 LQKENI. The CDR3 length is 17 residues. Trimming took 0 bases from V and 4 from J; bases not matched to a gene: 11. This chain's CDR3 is CASSPPNSRTGMYEQYF. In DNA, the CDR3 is TGTGCCAGCTCACCACCGAATTCCAGGACAGGGATGTACGAGCAGTACTTC.

The CDR3 loop is CASSDHRNTEAFF. DNA for the CDR3: TGTGCCAGCAGTGATCACAGGAACACTGAAGCTTTCTTT. The chain joins TRBV6-5 to TRBJ1-1; D gene unclear. Trimming left V 5 bases short and J 1 base short, with 8 bases between. Germline V CDR1 and CDR2: MNHEY, SVGAGI. The CDR3 covers 13 residues.

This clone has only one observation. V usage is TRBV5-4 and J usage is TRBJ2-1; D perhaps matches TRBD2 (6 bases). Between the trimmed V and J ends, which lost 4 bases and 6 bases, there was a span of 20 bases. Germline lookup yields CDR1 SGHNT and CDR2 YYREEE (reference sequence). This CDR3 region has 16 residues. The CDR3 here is CASSPTGLGSLNEQFF. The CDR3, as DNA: TGTGCCAGCAGCCCGACGGGACTCGGCTCCCTCAATGAGCAGTTCTTC.